This T cell receptor beta chain stems from a study of cytomegalovirus exposure and HLA in healthy donors. Both 60 Vbeta primers and 13 Jbeta primers went into the PCR. This table comes from immunoSEQ multiplex PCR, and its TCRdb copy is limited to in-frame clones, with some not included. Here the sample spans fewer than 250,000 clones, around 85% being singletons. The source of this sequence is a human donor in good health. Material: PBMCs.

As DNA, the CDR3 is TGTGCCAGCAGACGTACAGGGGGCCCTTCCTACGAGCAGTACTTC. Protein sequence: CASRRTGGPSYEQYF. The J gene is TRBJ2-7, the V gene TRBV6-5; 9 nucleotides line up with TRBD1. Per the germline V gene, CDR1 is MNHEY and CDR2 is SVGAGI. CDR3 length equals 15 residues. The V gene end was trimmed by 6 bases and the J gene end by 1 base; junction bases not matched to a gene: 7.